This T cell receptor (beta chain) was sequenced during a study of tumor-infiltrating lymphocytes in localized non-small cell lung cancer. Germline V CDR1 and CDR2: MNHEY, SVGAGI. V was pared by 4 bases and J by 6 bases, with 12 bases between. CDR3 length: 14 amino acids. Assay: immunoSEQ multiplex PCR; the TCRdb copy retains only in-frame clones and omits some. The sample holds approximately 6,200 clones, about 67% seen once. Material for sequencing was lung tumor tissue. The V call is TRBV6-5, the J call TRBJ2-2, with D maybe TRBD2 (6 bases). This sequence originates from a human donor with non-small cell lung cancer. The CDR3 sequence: CASSSFGGAGELFF. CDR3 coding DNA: TGTGCCAGCAGTTCCTTCGGGGGAGCCGGGGAGCTGTTTTTT.